Shown below are 27 T cell receptor beta chains from a single sample sequenced in a study of CD8 T cells in Susac syndrome (dated by TCRdb to about 2019). The library came from the immunoSEQ multiplex PCR assay. RNA was extracted with the RNeasy kit and roughly 0.5 to 1 ug was reverse transcribed using random hexamers. TCRdb cleaned the public reads at Q25 with fastp, built clones with MiXCR and kept in-frame beta chains. Records with the same CDR3 protein are collapsed into one entry carrying the most frequent genes and DNA. The sample table contains approximately 200,000 distinct CDR3 sequences; only one count was recorded for around 95% of them. The ten largest account for 0.082% of the sample. The specimen was CD4+ T cells from PBMCs. Every receptor here comes from a human donor with multiple sclerosis.

This chain links TRBV20-1 with TRBJ2-7; D is ambiguous. The germline gives CDR1 DFQATT, CDR2 SNEGSKA (reference sequence). V lost 5 bases and J 5 bases, leaving 13 bases between the germline ends. The CDR3 totals 12 residues. The DNA of the CDR3 is TGCAGTGCTGTTGGGGTCGATGACGAGCAGTACGTC. This gives the protein CSAVGVDDEQYV.

CDR3 DNA: TGTGCCAGCAGCGTAGTGGCTACCTACTACAATGAGCAGTTCTTC. Translating gives CASSVVATYYNEQFF. This rearrangement joins TRBV9 to TRBJ2-1; D call uncertain. V shed 0 bases and J shed 3 bases, with 10 bases lying between them. The CDR3 has 15 residues. Germline V gene sequence: CDR1 SGDLS, CDR2 YYNGEE.

CDR3 bases: TGTGCCAGCAGCTTACGTCATGAAGGGTCACCCCTCCACTTT. Its translation: CASSLRHEGSPLHF. This chain links TRBV7-9 with TRBJ1-6; no definite D call. With 2 bases removed from V and 10 bases from J, the gap between germline ends came to 12 bases. CDR1 and CDR2 from the germline V gene are SEHNR and FQNEAQ (reference sequence). The CDR3 length is 14 residues.

The chain is built from TRBV14 and TRBJ1-3; tentative D call: TRBD1 (5 bases). V lost 2 bases and J lost 3, with 8 bases in between. This CDR3 spans 14 amino acids. The germline CDR1 and CDR2 sequences are SGHDN and FVKESK. The CDR3: CASSQRGSGNTIYF. CDR3 nucleotides: TGTGCCAGCAGCCAAAGGGGTAGTGGAAACACCATATATTTT.

The chain joins TRBV27 to TRBJ1-1; 9 nucleotides agree with TRBD1. Germline V lookup: CDR1 MNHEY, CDR2 SMNVEV (reference sequence). There are 14 residues in the CDR3. V lost 3 bases to trimming and J lost 5 bases; unmatched junction nucleotides: 4. The CDR3 DNA follows: TGTGCCAGCAGTTTCACAGGGGGCAGGACTGAAGCTTTCTTT. Its translation is CASSFTGGRTEAFF.

As concerns this clonotype: Since no conserved phenylalanine or tryptophan closes the CDR3, a read error is the likely cause. This rearrangement joins TRBV29-1 to TRBJ1-1; D uncertain. Trimming pared 4 bases from V and 3 bases from J, leaving 6 bases between. The CDR3 covers 11 residues. Per germline, CDR1 SQVTM and CDR2 ANQGSEA. Here the CDR3 DNA reads TGCAGCGTTGGTGTCTACACTGAAGCTTTCTCT. It is translated as CSVGVYTEAFS.

The chain combines TRBV20-1 with TRBJ2-5; D uncertain. The germline V gene encodes CDR1 DFQATT and CDR2 SNEGSKA (reference sequence). Trimming stripped 2 bases from V and 3 bases from J, with 4 bases between. CDR3 length: 11 amino acids. The CDR3 nucleotides read TGCAGTGCTAGACAAGAAGAGACCCAGTACTTC. Protein product: CSARQEETQYF.

This rearrangement joins TRBV24-1 to TRBJ2-7; D unclear. The CDR3 totals 15 residues. The germline V gene encodes CDR1 KGHDR and CDR2 SFDVKD. Trimming stripped 2 bases from V and 6 bases from J, with 16 bases between. The CDR3 DNA reads as TGTGCCACCAGTGATTCTGCCAGGCCCTCGGGCGAGCAGTACTTC. It translates to CATSDSARPSGEQYF.

J is TRBJ1-6 and V is TRBV7-3; no firm D call. Germline V gene lookup returns CDR1 SGHTA and CDR2 FQGTGA. V was pared by 5 bases and J by 12 bases, with 14 bases between. This CDR3 comprises 13 residues. The CDR3, as DNA: TGTGCCAGCAGCCAATATATGCATTTACCCCTCCACTTT. Its translation: CASSQYMHLPLHF.

This clonotype occurred once. The chain has TRBV5-6 and TRBJ1-5; possible D gene TRBD1, 5 bases. In germline, CDR1 is SGHDT, CDR2 YYEEEE. V was pared by 0 bases and J by 5 bases, with 12 bases between. This CDR3 is built from 15 residues. The CDR3 loop is CASSLGPGTDQPQHF. DNA of the CDR3: TGTGCCAGCAGCTTGGGACCAGGGACCGATCAGCCCCAGCATTTT.

The V and J genes are TRBV14 and TRBJ2-7; D may match TRBD1 or TRBD2 (5 bases each). Trimming removed 4 bases at V and 3 bases at J, with 10 bases between. The germline gives CDR1 SGHDN, CDR2 FVKESK. The CDR3 extends over 13 amino acids. Written as DNA, the CDR3 is TGTGCCAGCAGCCGGGGACCATACTACGAGCAGTACGTC. Amino acids: CASSRGPYYEQYV.

The chain combines TRBV27 with TRBJ1-5, with 8 positions matching TRBD1. The CDR3 is 13 amino acids. Germline CDR1 and CDR2: MNHEY and SMNVEV (reference sequence). The trim removed 9 bases at V and 4 bases at J, leaving 5 bases unmatched. CDR3 sequence: CASWQGANQPQHF. The CDR3 DNA reads as TGTGCCAGTTGGCAGGGGGCGAATCAGCCCCAGCATTTT.

This rearrangement joins TRBV5-1 to TRBJ2-1; D possibly uses TRBD1 or TRBD2 (5 bases each). Deletions cut 0 bases from V and 8 bases from J, with 12 bases between. The length of the CDR3 is 14 residues. The V gene's germline CDR1 is SGHRS and CDR2 YFSETQ. CDR3 sequence (DNA): TGCGCCAGCAGCTTGGCCAGGGAGAGGGATGAGCAGTTCTTC. Protein: CASSLARERDEQFF.

The chain is built from TRBV9 and TRBJ1-1; unclear D gene. V gave up 4 bases and J gave up 1 base, with 8 bases separating them. The V gene's germline CDR1 is SGDLS and CDR2 YYNGEE. The CDR3 has 13 residues. The CDR3 bases are TGTGCCAGCAGCTCCCTATGGAACACTGAAGCTTTCTTT. It encodes CASSSLWNTEAFF. Looking up the rest from reference TRBV9 and TRBJ1-1 gives the full variable domain: DSGVTQTPKHLITATGQRVTLRCSPRSGDLSVYWYQQSLDQGLQFLIQYYNGEERAKGNILERFSAQQFPDLHSELNLSSLELGDSALYFCASSSLWNTEAFFGQGTRLTVV.

The rearrangement uses TRBV7-2 and TRBJ1-6; D not resolved. Germline CDR1 is SGHTA and CDR2 is FQGNSA. V was cut by 4 bases and J by 5 bases, with 15 bases left in between. The CDR3 is 16 amino acids. The CDR3, as DNA: TGTGCCAGCAGCTCGTGGGCGTCAAAGGATAATTCACCCCTCCACTTT. Its protein product is CASSSWASKDNSPLHF.

The gene calls are TRBV25-1 and TRBJ1-5; D is perhaps TRBD1 (5 bases). CDR1 is MGHDK and CDR2 is SYGVNS in the germline V gene. The CDR3 is 14 amino acids. V shed 9 bases and J shed 4 bases, with 16 bases lying between them. Written as DNA, the CDR3 is TGTGCCAGTCGTGGGCAGGGCGGGAATCAGCCCCAGCATTTT. Protein: CASRGQGGNQPQHF.

The chain recombines TRBV4-1 with TRBJ2-1, with D uncertain. Trimming pared 1 base from V and 2 bases from J, leaving 12 bases between. The length of the CDR3 is 16 residues. CDR1 and CDR2 from the germline V gene are MGHRA and YSYEKL. The CDR3 DNA reads as TGCGCCAGCAGCCAAGTCGACCTTATGACCTACAATGAGCAGTTCTTC. It specifies CASSQVDLMTYNEQFF.

The CDR3: CASSQRPGAYEQYF. The CDR3 DNA sequence: TGTGCCAGCAGCCAACGGCCCGGGGCCTACGAGCAGTACTTC. This rearrangement joins TRBV7-2 to TRBJ2-7; TRBD2 might be the D (5 bases). V was clipped by 5 bases and J by 2 bases, with 13 bases between them. The germline gives CDR1 SGHTA, CDR2 FQGNSA. The CDR3 is made up of 14 amino acids.

The J gene is TRBJ2-7, the V gene TRBV6-5; TRBD1 is a possible D gene (5 bases). CDR1 MNHEY and CDR2 SVGAGI come from the germline V gene. The CDR3 extends over 13 amino acids. V gave up 4 bases and J gave up 4 bases, with 11 bases separating them. The CDR3: CASSSTVRYEQYF. CDR3 DNA sequence: TGTGCCAGCAGTTCGACAGTTCGTTACGAGCAGTACTTC.

CDR3 protein: CASSLRDRRHSPLHF. CDR3 in DNA: TGTGCCAGCAGCCTCCGGGACAGAAGACATTCACCCCTCCACTTT. The chain recombines TRBV3-1 with TRBJ1-6; the match to TRBD1 covers 7 bases. The germline V gene encodes CDR1 LGHDT and CDR2 YNNKEL (reference sequence). The trim removed 4 bases at V and 8 bases at J, leaving 8 bases unmatched. There are 15 residues in the CDR3.

The chain joins TRBV20-1 to TRBJ2-7; 9 nucleotides agree with TRBD2. Germline CDR1 DFQATT, CDR2 SNEGSKA (reference sequence). Germline trimming cut 1 base from V and 4 bases from J; bases unmatched to any gene: 5. The CDR3 contains 14 residues. The CDR3 sequence: CSARAQRGAYEQYF. The CDR3 nucleotides are TGCAGTGCTAGAGCTCAGCGGGGGGCTTACGAGCAGTACTTC.

This clonotype appeared a single time. The V and J genes are TRBV29-1 and TRBJ1-2; a possible D gene is TRBD1 (6 bases). Looked up from germline, CDR1 is SQVTM and CDR2 is ANQGSEA. V gave up 4 bases and J gave up 4 bases, with 13 bases separating them. CDR3 length: 13 residues. CDR3: CSVAGGSSYGYTF. The DNA for the CDR3 is TGCAGCGTTGCGGGGGGCTCTAGCTATGGCTACACCTTC.

This sequence joins TRBV11-2 and TRBJ2-4, with no clear D. Between the trimmed V and J ends, which lost 2 bases and 0 bases, there was a span of 8 bases. Germline V gene lookup returns CDR1 SGHAT and CDR2 FQNNGV. This CDR3 has 15 amino acids. CDR3 DNA: TGTGCCAGCAGCTTAACTGGGAAAGCCAAAAACATTCAGTACTTC. As protein: CASSLTGKAKNIQYF.

The chain combines TRBV29-1 with TRBJ1-1; 7 nucleotides match TRBD1. J lost 6 bases, V lost 6 bases, and 13 bases had no gene match. The germline CDR1 and CDR2 sequences are SQVTM and ANQGSEA. This CDR3 is built from 14 residues. This CDR3 is CSVRRTGSVAEAFF. The CDR3 bases are TGCAGCGTGCGGCGGACAGGTTCAGTCGCTGAAGCTTTCTTT. Filled out from reference TRBV29-1 and TRBJ1-1, the complete variable domain reads SAVISQKPSRDICQRGTSLTIQCQVDSQVTMMFWYRQQPGQSLTLIATANQGSEATYESGFVIDKFPISRPNLTFSTLTVSNMSPEDSSIYLCSVRRTGSVAEAFFGQGTRLTVV.

The chain uses TRBV29-1 and TRBJ2-3; TRBD2 matches 7 bases. Germline V lookup: CDR1 SQVTM, CDR2 ANQGSEA. Trimming took 3 bases from V and 1 from J; bases not matched to a gene: 4. This CDR3 spans 14 amino acids. The CDR3 DNA reads as TGCAGCGTTGAGCGAGCGGGACGCACAGATACGCAGTATTTT. Protein: CSVERAGRTDTQYF.

This CDR3 is CATSPRRLSYEQYF. The CDR3, as DNA: TGTGCCACCAGCCCCCGGAGGCTCTCCTACGAGCAGTACTTC. This chain joins TRBV15 and TRBJ2-7; D is perhaps TRBD2 (5 bases). V was cut by 5 bases and J by 0 bases, with 11 bases left in between. Per the germline V gene, CDR1 is LNHNV and CDR2 is YYDKDF (reference sequence). The CDR3 is made up of 14 amino acids.

The chain joins TRBV29-1 to TRBJ1-2; D is uncertain. This CDR3 has 11 amino acids. Trimming cost V 7 bases and J 8 bases, with 14 bases left between them. The germline CDR1 and CDR2 sequences are SQVTM and ANQGSEA. As DNA, the CDR3 is TGCAGCGATAACGGCTTAGGGGGCTACACCTTC. Its protein product is CSDNGLGGYTF.